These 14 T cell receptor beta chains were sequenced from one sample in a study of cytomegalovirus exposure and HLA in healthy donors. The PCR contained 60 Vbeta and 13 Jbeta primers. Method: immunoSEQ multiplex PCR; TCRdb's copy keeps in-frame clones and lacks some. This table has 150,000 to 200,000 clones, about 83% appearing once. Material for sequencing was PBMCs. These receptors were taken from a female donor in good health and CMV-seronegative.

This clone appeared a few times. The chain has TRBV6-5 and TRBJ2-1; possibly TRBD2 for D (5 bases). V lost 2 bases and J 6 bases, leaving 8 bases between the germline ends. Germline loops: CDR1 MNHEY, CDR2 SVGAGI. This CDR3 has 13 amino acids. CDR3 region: CASSYGSINEQFF. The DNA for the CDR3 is TGTGCCAGCAGTTACGGGAGTATCAATGAGCAGTTCTTC.

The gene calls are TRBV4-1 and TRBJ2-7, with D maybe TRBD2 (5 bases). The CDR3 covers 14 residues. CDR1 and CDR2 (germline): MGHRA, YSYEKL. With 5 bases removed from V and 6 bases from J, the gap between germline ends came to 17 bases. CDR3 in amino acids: CASSSAQSRGEQYF. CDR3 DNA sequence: TGCGCCAGCAGCTCAGCCCAGTCTCGGGGCGAGCAGTACTTC.

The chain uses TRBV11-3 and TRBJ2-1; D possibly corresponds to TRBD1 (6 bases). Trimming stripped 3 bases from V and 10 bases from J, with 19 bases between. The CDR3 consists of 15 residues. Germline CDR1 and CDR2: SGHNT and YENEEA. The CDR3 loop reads CASSFRARGGAEQFF. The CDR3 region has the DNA TGTGCCAGCAGCTTTAGGGCCCGAGGGGGAGCGGAGCAGTTCTTC. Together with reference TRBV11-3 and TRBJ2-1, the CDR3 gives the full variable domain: EAGVVQSPRYKIIEKKQPVAFWCNPISGHNTLYWYLQNLGQGPELLIRYENEEAVDDSQLPKDRFSAERLKGVDSTLKIQPAELGDSAVYLCASSFRARGGAEQFFGPGTRLTVL.

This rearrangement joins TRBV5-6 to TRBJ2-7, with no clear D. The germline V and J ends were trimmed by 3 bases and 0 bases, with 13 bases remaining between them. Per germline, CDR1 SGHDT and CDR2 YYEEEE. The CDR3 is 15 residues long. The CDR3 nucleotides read TGTGCCAGCAGCTCTGGCTGGGCTTCCTCCTACGAGCAGTACTTC. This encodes CASSSGWASSYEQYF.

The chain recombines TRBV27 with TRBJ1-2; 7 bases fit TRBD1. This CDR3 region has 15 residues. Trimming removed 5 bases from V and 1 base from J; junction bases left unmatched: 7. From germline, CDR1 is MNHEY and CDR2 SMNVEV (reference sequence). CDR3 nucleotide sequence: TGTGCCAGCAGTCCGGGGACAGCGTATAACTATGGCTACACCTTC. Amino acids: CASSPGTAYNYGYTF.

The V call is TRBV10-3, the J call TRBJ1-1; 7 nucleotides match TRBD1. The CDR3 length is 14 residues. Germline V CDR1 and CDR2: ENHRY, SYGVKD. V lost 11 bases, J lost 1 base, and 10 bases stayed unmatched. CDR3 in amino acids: CAGRQGQPNTEAFF. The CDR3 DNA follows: TGTGCCGGCAGACAGGGACAGCCGAACACTGAAGCTTTCTTT.

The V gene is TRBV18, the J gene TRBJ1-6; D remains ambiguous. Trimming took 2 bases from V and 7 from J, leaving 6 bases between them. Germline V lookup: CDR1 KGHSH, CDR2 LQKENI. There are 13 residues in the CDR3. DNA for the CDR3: TGTGCCAGCTCACCAGCGGGAAATTCACCCCTCCACTTT. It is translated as CASSPAGNSPLHF.

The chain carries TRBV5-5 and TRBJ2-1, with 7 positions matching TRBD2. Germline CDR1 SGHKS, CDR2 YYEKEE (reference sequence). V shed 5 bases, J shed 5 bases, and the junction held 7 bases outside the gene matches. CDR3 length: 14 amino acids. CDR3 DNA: TGTGCCAGCAGTCGTGGACTAGACCACAATGAGCAGTTCTTC. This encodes CASSRGLDHNEQFF.

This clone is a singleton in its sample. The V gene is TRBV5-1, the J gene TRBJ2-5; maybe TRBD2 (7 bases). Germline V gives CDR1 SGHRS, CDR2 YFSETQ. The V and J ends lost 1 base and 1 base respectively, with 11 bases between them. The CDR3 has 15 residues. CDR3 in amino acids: CASSLRGAIQETQYF. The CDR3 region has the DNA TGCGCCAGCAGCTTGCGGGGGGCAATCCAAGAGACCCAGTACTTC. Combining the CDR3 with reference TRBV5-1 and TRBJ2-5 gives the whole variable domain KAGVTQTPRYLIKTRGQQVTLSCSPISGHRSVSWYQQTPGQGLQFLFEYFSETQRNKGNFPGRFSGRQFSNSRSEMNVSTLELGDSALYLCASSLRGAIQETQYFGPGTRLLVL.

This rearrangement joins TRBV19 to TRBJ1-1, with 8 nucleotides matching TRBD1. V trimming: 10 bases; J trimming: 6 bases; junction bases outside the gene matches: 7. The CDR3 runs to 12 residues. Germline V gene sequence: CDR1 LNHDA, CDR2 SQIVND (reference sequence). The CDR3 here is CATTGGFAEAFF. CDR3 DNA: TGTGCCACAACAGGGGGTTTCGCTGAAGCTTTCTTT.

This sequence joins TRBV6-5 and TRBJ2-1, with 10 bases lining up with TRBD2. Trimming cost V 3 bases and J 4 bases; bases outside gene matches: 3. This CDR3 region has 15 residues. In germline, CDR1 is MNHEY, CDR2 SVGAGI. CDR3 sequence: CASSYSGRLYNEQFF. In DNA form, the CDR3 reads TGTGCCAGCAGTTATAGCGGGAGGCTATACAATGAGCAGTTCTTC.

The CDR3 sequence: CASSLQVVGELTEAFF. The CDR3 DNA is TGTGCCAGCAGCTTACAGGTTGTCGGGGAGTTAACTGAAGCTTTCTTT. V is TRBV11-3 and J is TRBJ1-1; D unresolved. This CDR3 contains 16 residues. Between the trimmed V and J ends, which lost 2 bases and 5 bases, there was a span of 18 bases. Per the germline V gene, CDR1 is SGHNT and CDR2 is YENEEA.

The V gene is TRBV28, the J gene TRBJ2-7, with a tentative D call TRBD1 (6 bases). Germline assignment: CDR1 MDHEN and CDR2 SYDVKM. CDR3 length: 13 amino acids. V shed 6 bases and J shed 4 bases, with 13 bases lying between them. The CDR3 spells CASSYNREYEQYF. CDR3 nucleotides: TGTGCCAGCAGCTACAACAGGGAATACGAGCAGTACTTC.

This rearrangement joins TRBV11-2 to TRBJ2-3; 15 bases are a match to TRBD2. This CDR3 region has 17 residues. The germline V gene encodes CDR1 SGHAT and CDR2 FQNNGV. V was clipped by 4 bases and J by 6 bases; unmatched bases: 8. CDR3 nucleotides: TGTGCCAGCAGCTCCGGACTAGCGGGAGGGATAATGGATACGCAGTATTTT. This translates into CASSSGLAGGIMDTQYF.